A selection of T cell receptor beta chains follows, all from one sample in a study of post-analysis software for immune sequencing data. TCRdb passed the PCR reads through MiXCR, listing each CDR3 protein once. The data show 450,000 or so distinct CDR3 sequences, 45% seen once. The source material was blood. The receptors were sampled from a girl aged 5 to 17 with multiple sclerosis. CDR3s include the opening cysteine and the closing phenylalanine or tryptophan.

TRBV4-3	CASSHVRDEQYF
TRBV12-3/TRBV12-4	CATSKSGRGSDTQYF
TRBV20-1	CSASQSNRVGEQYF
TRBV20-1	CSAGSYSGFSTDTQYF
TRBV20-1	CSASRGEMNTEAFF
TRBV28	CASTLSKGAVGGYTF
TRBV20-1	CSARSTGAGYYEQYF
TRBV15	CATSRDNYNEQFF
TRBV7-2	CASSLFHGAKNIQYF
TRBV6-5	CASRGTATYSNQPQHF
TRBV12-3/TRBV12-4	CASRQGILSNQPQHF
TRBV15	CATSRATGREFF
TRBV12-3/TRBV12-4	CASSLLPRKQETQYF
TRBV10-3	CAISESEGPETQYF
TRBV20-1	CSARDNTRWGEQYF
TRBV28	CASRASGKNEQYF
TRBV20-1	CSARLLAGLYEQYF
TRBV4-3	CASSQEQGAPGYGYTF
TRBV29-1	CSVEDGAGIEQFF
TRBV11-2	CASSGEGPGLSYNEQFF
TRBV4-3	CASGYRGSDTQYF
TRBV9	CASSDSGTGYEQFF
TRBV27	CASSLDWVNTEAFF
TRBV6-2/TRBV6-3	CASRDRGKHIQYF
TRBV3-1	CASSQVTAYGYTF
TRBV10-3	CAVSEDRVSADTQYF
TRBV14	CASSLSRSGVSYEQYF
TRBV30	CAGARGQVYEQYF
TRBV4-3	CASSQDSLFGSPNTEAFF
TRBV20-1	CSAGTSGSNEQFF
TRBV4-1	CASSQVVSQPQHF
TRBV7-2	CASRLSGGNEQYF
TRBV24-1	CATSPRGSNTEAFF
TRBV28	CASSFALGAETQYF
TRBV3-1	CASSQEVGRGRGPFSGANVLTF
TRBV12-3/TRBV12-4	CASSFSESHYEQYF
TRBV20-1	CSASEWTSGYEQYF
TRBV28	CASSFGSGRADYNEQFF
TRBV5-1	CASSLVPGVEAEAFF
TRBV4-1	CASSQGGAYRVDGYTF
TRBV19	CASSIVVSGANVLTF
TRBV7-2	CASSPSANSPLHF
TRBV24-1	CATSGSGGTGYTF
TRBV10-3	CAISLSGTREVNEQFF
TRBV5-1	CASSLREGQNTGELFF
TRBV5-6	CASSLGRANEQYF
TRBV7-9	CASSSRTSGGDTQYF
TRBV27	CASSPKGRDRDTQYF
TRBV7-3	CASSPPGGSYNEQFF
TRBV2	CASSEGLRYEQYF
TRBV5-1	CASSLVHRTSGSTDTQYF
TRBV5-1	CASSLLGTGSTDTQYF
TRBV20-1	CSARVELNYGYTF
TRBV20-1	CSANERGTGNTEAFF